This T cell receptor beta chain derives from a study of technical replicates of blood from several donors. Clones were sequenced by immunoSEQ multiplex PCR, and TCRdb holds only the in-frame ones, with some missing. Of approximately 58,000 clones listed, 75% to 90% are singletons. The CDR3 is 14 residues long. The V segment lost 6 bases and the J segment 6 bases; nucleotides outside the gene matches: 7. In germline, CDR1 is SNHLY, CDR2 FYNNEI. The rearrangement joins TRBV2 to TRBJ2-4; 8 bases are a match to TRBD2. The sample was PBMCs. The TCR sequence derives from a human donor in good health. Some clones in this sample may be carry-over from other donors' samples. CDR3 loop: CASRQSGGGNIQYF. DNA for the CDR3: TGTGCCAGCAGGCAGAGCGGGGGTGGAAACATTCAGTACTTC.